These 11 T cell receptor beta chains were sequenced from one sample in a study of blood T cell repertoires in COVID-19. Data came from immunoSEQ multiplex PCR; TCRdb stores just in-frame clones and leaves some out. The sample yields roughly 150,000 clones, more than 75% seen once. Sequencing input: peripheral blood. These receptors all come from a woman aged 45-65 years with acute or convalescent COVID-19.

This clone came up once. CDR3 sequence: CATSRDGGGSSYEQYF. The DNA for the CDR3 is TGTGCCACCAGCAGAGATGGGGGCGGTAGCTCCTACGAGCAGTACTTC. The V gene is TRBV15, the J gene TRBJ2-7; D possibly corresponds to TRBD1 (6 bases). Germline CDR1 and CDR2: LNHNV and YYDKDF (reference sequence). V was trimmed by 0 bases and J by 0 bases, leaving 12 bases between them. This CDR3 has 16 residues.

Only a few counts were recorded for this clone. The chain links TRBV9 to TRBJ1-2; TRBD1 matches 9 bases. CDR1 is SGDLS, CDR2 YYNGEE, per germline. With 4 bases clipped from V and 6 bases from J, the junction kept 13 bases outside the gene matches. The CDR3 loop spans 16 amino acids. Written as DNA, the CDR3 is TGTGCCAGCAGCTCGCCCCTAGTACAGGGGGCGCATGGCTACACCTTC. It encodes CASSSPLVQGAHGYTF. Using reference TRBV9 and TRBJ1-2 for the parts outside the CDR3, the full variable domain is DSGVTQTPKHLITATGQRVTLRCSPRSGDLSVYWYQQSLDQGLQFLIQYYNGEERAKGNILERFSAQQFPDLHSELNLSSLELGDSALYFCASSSPLVQGAHGYTFGSGTRLTVV.

The CDR3 spells CASSLEGASSGNTIYF. The CDR3 DNA reads as TGTGCCAGCAGTTTGGAGGGGGCCTCCTCTGGAAACACCATATATTTT. The rearrangement links TRBV28 to TRBJ1-3; 7 nucleotides agree with TRBD1. The CDR3 length is 16 residues. CDR1 and CDR2 (germline): MDHEN, SYDVKM. The V gene end was trimmed by 3 bases and the J gene end by 0 bases; junction bases not matched to a gene: 5.

V and J are TRBV5-1 and TRBJ2-5; possible D gene TRBD2, 6 bases. The germline V and J ends were trimmed by 0 bases and 4 bases, with 13 bases remaining between them. Looked up from germline, CDR1 is SGHRS and CDR2 is YFSETQ. This CDR3 region has 15 residues. In DNA form, the CDR3 reads TGCGCCAGCAGCTTGGAACCTGCGGGAAGAGAGACCCAGTACTTC. Translated: CASSLEPAGRETQYF.

V and J are TRBV7-9 and TRBJ1-6; TRBD1 aligns across 8 bases. This CDR3 has 15 residues. From germline, CDR1 is SEHNR and CDR2 FQNEAQ (reference sequence). The V and J ends lost 4 bases and 7 bases, in that order; junction bases with no gene match: 6. The DNA of the CDR3 is TGTGCCAGCAGCTACGACGGGACAGGCAATTCACCCCTCCACTTT. It encodes CASSYDGTGNSPLHF.

This clone was detected only once. The CDR3 region has the DNA TGTGCCAGCAGCCCGGGACAGGTGGCTCAGCCCCAGCATTTT. Protein product: CASSPGQVAQPQHF. The V call is TRBV6-5, the J call TRBJ1-5; 8 positions match TRBD1. The germline V gene encodes CDR1 MNHEY and CDR2 SVGAGI. Trimming took 6 bases from V and 6 from J; bases not matched to a gene: 7. This CDR3 spans 14 amino acids.

The rearrangement uses TRBV5-1 and TRBJ1-4; TRBD1 matches at 7 bases. Germline V gene sequence: CDR1 SGHRS, CDR2 YFSETQ. CDR3 length: 14 amino acids. V shed 7 bases, J shed 6 bases, and the junction held 9 bases outside the gene matches. CDR3 nucleotide sequence: TGCGCCAGCGGTCCCGGGACAGCAGATGAAAAACTGTTTTTT. Encoded protein: CASGPGTADEKLFF.

The genes are TRBV3-1 (or the pseudogene TRBV3-2) and TRBJ1-4, with 7 bases identical to TRBD1. The ends lost 5 bases at V and 0 bases at J; junction bases unmatched: 9. Looked up from germline, CDR1 is LGHDT and CDR2 is YNNKEL (reference sequence). The CDR3 sequence is 17 residues long. CDR3 sequence (DNA): TGTGCCAGCAGCGAAGGACAGGAGCCAGCAACTAATGAAAAACTGTTTTTT. Its protein is CASSEGQEPATNEKLFF.

This clone was counted between two and nine times. V and J are TRBV11-3 and TRBJ2-7; the D is unclear. V lost 1 base, J lost 8 bases, and 12 bases lay in between. The CDR3 extends over 13 amino acids. Germline assignment: CDR1 SGHNT and CDR2 YENEEA. The CDR3 coding sequence is TGTGCCAGCAGCTTAGCAACTGTGTCGCAGCAGTACTTC. This sequence encodes CASSLATVSQQYF.

A few counts support this clone. The chain is built from TRBV4-3 and TRBJ2-5, with TRBD2 matching 11 bases. The V gene end was trimmed by 0 bases and the J gene end by 4 bases; junction bases not matched to a gene: 4. Per germline, CDR1 LGHNA and CDR2 YSLEER. The CDR3 runs to 16 residues. DNA of the CDR3: TGCGCCAGCAGCCAAGATTCTAGCGGGGGGAGAGAGACCCAGTACTTC. It encodes CASSQDSSGGRETQYF.

The chain employs TRBV27 and TRBJ2-1; TRBD2 matches 12 bases. The CDR3 consists of 15 residues. With 3 bases clipped from V and 5 bases from J, the junction kept 2 bases outside the gene matches. Looked up from germline, CDR1 is MNHEY and CDR2 is SMNVEV (reference sequence). The DNA of the CDR3 is TGTGCCAGCAGTTTCACTAGCGGGGGGAACAATGAGCAGTTCTTC. Translating gives CASSFTSGGNNEQFF.